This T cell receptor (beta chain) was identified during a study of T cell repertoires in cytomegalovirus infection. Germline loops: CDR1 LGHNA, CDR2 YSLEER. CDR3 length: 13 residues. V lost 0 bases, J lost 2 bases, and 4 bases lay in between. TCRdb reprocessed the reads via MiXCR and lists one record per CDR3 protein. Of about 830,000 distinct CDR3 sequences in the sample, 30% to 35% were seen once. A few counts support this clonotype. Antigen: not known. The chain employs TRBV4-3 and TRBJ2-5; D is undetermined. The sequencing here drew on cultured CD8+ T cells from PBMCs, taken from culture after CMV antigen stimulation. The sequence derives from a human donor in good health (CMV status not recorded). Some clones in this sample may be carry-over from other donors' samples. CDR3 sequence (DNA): TGCGCCAGCAGCCAAGAGCGGCAAGAGACCCAGTACTTC. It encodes CASSQERQETQYF.